This TCR beta chain originates from a study of blood T cell repertoires in COVID-19. This clone occurred once. Under the authors' procedure: Researchers report that nucleated cell counts were estimated from reference gene primer amplification. Libraries were prepared by immunoSEQ multiplex PCR; TCRdb keeps only in-frame clonotypes and omits some of them. V, J and clone size are those of that table, while D and trimming were read from the DNA. This repertoire shows about 240,000 clones, around 86% found once; its top ten account for about 7.1%. This CDR3 is 13 amino acids long. The germline V gene encodes CDR1 SNHLY and CDR2 FYNNEI. V was pared by 7 bases and J by 8 bases, with 14 bases between.

The chain recombines TRBV2 with TRBJ1-4, with D possibly being TRBD1 (6 bases). This TCR derives from a woman in her 70s with active or convalescent COVID-19. The sequenced sample was peripheral blood. For the CDR3, the DNA is TGTGCCAGCATCTTTGGACAGCGGGAAAAACTGTTTTTT. This codes for CASIFGQREKLFF.